Listed below are T cell receptor beta chains from one sample, sequenced in a study of blood T cell repertoires in COVID-19. The data were produced by immunoSEQ multiplex PCR, yet TCRdb's version contains in-frame clones alone and is incomplete. The table shows 100,000 or so clones, with approximately 86% occurring only once. The material sequenced was peripheral blood. The source is a man aged 55 to 70 with acute or convalescent COVID-19. CDR3s include the opening cysteine and the closing phenylalanine or tryptophan. Each record gives: D gene, V gene, clone size, J gene, CDR3 protein, CDR3 DNA. A D gene is named only where the DNA matches it firmly. The size field is filled for only some rows; it gives once, few, many or a size class.

>TRBD1|TRBV5-6|NA|TRBJ2-6
CASSSLSGTGTSGANVLTF
TGTGCCAGCAGTTCTCTTTCCGGGACAGGGACCTCTGGGGCCAACGTCCTGACTTTC
>TRBD2|TRBV30|few|TRBJ2-7
CAWNNERGGSYEQYF
TGTGCCTGGAATAACGAGCGGGGGGGCTCCTACGAGCAGTACTTC
>NA|TRBV5-4|NA|TRBJ2-7
CASSARGSSYEQYF
TGTGCCAGCAGTGCAAGGGGCAGCTCCTACGAGCAGTACTTC
>NA|TRBV5-1|once|TRBJ1-3
CASSLDGGPSGNTIYF
TGCGCCAGCAGCTTGGATGGGGGCCCCTCTGGAAACACCATATATTTT
>NA|TRBV5-4|few|TRBJ2-5
CASSGGRSQETQYF
TGTGCCAGCAGCGGAGGACGGTCCCAAGAGACCCAGTACTTC
>TRBD1|TRBV27|NA|TRBJ1-4
CASRRQGVLLANEKLFF
TGTGCCAGCCGGCGACAGGGGGTACTGTTAGCTAATGAAAAACTGTTTTTT
>NA|TRBV19|NA|TRBJ2-2
CAGGSGHGNTGELFF
TGTGCCGGTGGCTCAGGACATGGAAACACCGGGGAGCTGTTTTTT
>NA|TRBV5-5|NA|TRBJ2-2
CASSLVPGQNTGELFF
TGTGCCAGCAGCTTGGTTCCGGGACAGAACACCGGGGAGCTGTTTTTT
>NA|TRBV2|NA|TRBJ1-2
CASIRTTASYGYTF
TGTGCCAGCATTCGCACGACAGCAAGCTATGGCTACACCTTC
>NA|TRBV11-3|NA|TRBJ2-1
CASSFENNEQFF
TGTGCCAGCAGCTTCGAGAACAATGAGCAGTTCTTC
>TRBD1|TRBV5-4|NA|TRBJ1-1
CASSARTGGLTEAFF
TGTGCCAGCAGCGCCCGGACAGGGGGCTTAACTGAAGCTTTCTTT
>NA|TRBV9|NA|TRBJ1-4
CASSVAVGRNEKLFF
TGTGCCAGCAGCGTAGCTGTGGGGCGGAATGAAAAACTGTTTTTT
>NA|TRBV27|NA|TRBJ1-2
CASSARDTAYGYTF
TGTGCCAGCAGTGCAAGGGACACCGCCTATGGCTACACCTTC
>NA|TRBV7-2|NA|TRBJ1-1
CASSSVTGNTEAFF
TGTGCCAGCAGCTCTGTTACAGGGAACACTGAAGCTTTCTTT
>TRBD2|TRBV5-1|NA|TRBJ2-5
CASSLVLAGSSETQYF
TGCGCCAGCAGCTTGGTCCTAGCGGGGTCAAGTGAGACCCAGTACTTC
>NA|TRBV5-1|NA|TRBJ1-3
CASSLSDRLSGNTIYF
TGCGCCAGCAGCTTGTCGGACAGACTCTCTGGAAACACCATATATTTT
>TRBD2|TRBV12-3/TRBV12-4|NA|TRBJ2-1
CASSPIEAGRFF
TGTGCCAGCAGTCCTATCGAAGCGGGGCGGTTCTTC
>NA|TRBV5-1|once|TRBJ2-7
CASSLEGQGFEQYF
TGCGCCAGCAGCTTGGAAGGGCAGGGATTCGAGCAGTACTTC
>NA|TRBV5-4|NA|TRBJ2-1
CASSLGTQQFF
TGTGCCAGCAGCTTGGGAACTCAGCAGTTCTTC
>NA|TRBV7-9|NA|TRBJ1-2
CASSLLAGDKEAVGHGYTF
TGTGCCAGCAGCTTATTAGCTGGGGACAAGGAAGCGGTCGGCCATGGCTACACCTTC